This T cell receptor (beta chain) was found in a study of blood T cell repertoires in COVID-19. Study-wide context: Acute and convalescent COVID-19 specimens originated in the United States, Italy and Spain. T cells, B-cell-depleted T cells, or PBMCs supplied cDNA or gDNA.

With V trimmed by 3 bases and J by 6 bases, 12 bases remained unmatched. The CDR3 runs 18 residues. Germline assignment: CDR1 LGHNA and CDR2 YSLEER. Methods used by the authors: Nucleated cell counts were estimated from reference gene primer amplification. Clones were sequenced by immunoSEQ multiplex PCR, and TCRdb holds only the in-frame ones, with some missing. Clone size and V and J calls were adopted from that table, with D and trimming inferred from the DNA. The table has about 260,000 clones, more than 75% seen once. This clonotype was obtained from a woman aged 50 to 60 with acute or convalescent COVID-19. The chain links TRBV4-3 to TRBJ1-4; the match to TRBD1 covers 11 bases. Sequences were obtained from peripheral blood. The CDR3 loop reads CASSQDPRDRGFYEKLFF. DNA for the CDR3: TGCGCCAGCAGCCAGGATCCACGGGACAGGGGGTTTTATGAAAAACTGTTTTTT.